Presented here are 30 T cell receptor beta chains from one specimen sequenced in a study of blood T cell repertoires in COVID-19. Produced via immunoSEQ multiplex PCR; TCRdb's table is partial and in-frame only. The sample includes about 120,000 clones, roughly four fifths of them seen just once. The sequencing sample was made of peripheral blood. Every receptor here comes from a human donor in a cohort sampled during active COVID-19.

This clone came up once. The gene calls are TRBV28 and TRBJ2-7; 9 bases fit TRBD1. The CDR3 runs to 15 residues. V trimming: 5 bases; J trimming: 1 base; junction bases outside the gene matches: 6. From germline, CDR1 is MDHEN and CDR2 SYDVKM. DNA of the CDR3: TGTGCCAGCAGTGACCCCGGGACAGGGTCCTACGAGCAGTACTTC. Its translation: CASSDPGTGSYEQYF. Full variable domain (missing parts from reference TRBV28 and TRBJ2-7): DVKVTQSSRYLVKRTGEKVFLECVQDMDHENMFWYRQDPGLGLRLIYFSYDVKMKEKGDIPEGYSVSREKKERFSLILESASTNQTSMYLCASSDPGTGSYEQYFGPGTRLTVT.

CDR3 nucleotide sequence: TGTGCCAGCAAAGGAGGGACAGTCCGAGGAGGCAATCAGCCCCAGCATTTT. Residues: CASKGGTVRGGNQPQHF. The V and J genes are TRBV28 and TRBJ1-5; 7 bases map to TRBD1. This CDR3 is 17 amino acids long. After removal of 7 bases from V and 2 bases from J, the junction contained 14 bases not matched to a gene. CDR1 MDHEN and CDR2 SYDVKM come from the germline V gene.

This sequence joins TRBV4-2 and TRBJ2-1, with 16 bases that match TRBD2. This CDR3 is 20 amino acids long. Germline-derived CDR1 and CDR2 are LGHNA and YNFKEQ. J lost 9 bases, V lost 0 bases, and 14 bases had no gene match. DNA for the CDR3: TGTGCCAGCAGCCAAGATCCCCTGGGACTAGCGGGGGGGCCTGTGTCTGAGCAGTTCTTC. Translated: CASSQDPLGLAGGPVSEQFF.

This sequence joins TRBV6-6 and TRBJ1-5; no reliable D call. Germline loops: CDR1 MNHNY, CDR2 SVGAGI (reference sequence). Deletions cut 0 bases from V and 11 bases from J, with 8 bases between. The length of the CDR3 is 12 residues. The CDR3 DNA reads TGTGCCAGCAGTTACTCAGAGGTGGCCCAGCATTTT. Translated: CASSYSEVAQHF.

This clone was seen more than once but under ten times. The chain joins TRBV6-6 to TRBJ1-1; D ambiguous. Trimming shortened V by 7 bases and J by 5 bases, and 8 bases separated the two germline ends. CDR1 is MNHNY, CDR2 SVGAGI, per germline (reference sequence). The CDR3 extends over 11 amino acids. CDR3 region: CASIRGTEAFF. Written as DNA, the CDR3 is TGTGCCAGCATACGAGGGACTGAAGCTTTCTTT.

CDR3 in amino acids: CASSLGLGVNTEAFF. The CDR3 nucleotides read TGTGCCAGCAGTTTAGGTTTGGGCGTGAACACTGAAGCTTTCTTT. The J gene is TRBJ1-1, the V gene TRBV28, with D uncertain. V gave up 2 bases and J gave up 0 bases, with 10 bases separating them. Germline V gene lookup returns CDR1 MDHEN and CDR2 SYDVKM. The length of the CDR3 is 15 residues.

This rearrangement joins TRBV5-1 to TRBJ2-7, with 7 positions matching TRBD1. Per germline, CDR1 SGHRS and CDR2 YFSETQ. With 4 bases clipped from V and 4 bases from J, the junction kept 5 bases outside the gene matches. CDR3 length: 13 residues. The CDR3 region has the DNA TGCGCCAGCAGCCAGCCGGACAGGTACGAGCAGTACTTC. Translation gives CASSQPDRYEQYF.

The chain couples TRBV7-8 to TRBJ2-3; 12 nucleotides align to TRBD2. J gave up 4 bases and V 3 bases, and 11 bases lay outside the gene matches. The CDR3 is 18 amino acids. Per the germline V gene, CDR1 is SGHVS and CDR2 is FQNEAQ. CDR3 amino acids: CASSFGLAGSYVSDTQYF. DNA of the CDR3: TGTGCCAGCAGCTTTGGACTAGCGGGATCCTATGTTTCAGATACGCAGTATTTT. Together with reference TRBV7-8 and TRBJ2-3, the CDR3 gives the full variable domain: GAGVSQSPRYKVAKRGQDVALRCDPISGHVSLFWYQQALGQGPEFLTYFQNEAQLDKSGLPSDRFFAERPEGSVSTLKIQRTQQEDSAVYLCASSFGLAGSYVSDTQYFGPGTRLTVL.

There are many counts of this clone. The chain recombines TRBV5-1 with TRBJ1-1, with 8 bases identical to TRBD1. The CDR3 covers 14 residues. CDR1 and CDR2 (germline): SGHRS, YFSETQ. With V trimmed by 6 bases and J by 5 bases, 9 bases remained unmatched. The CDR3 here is CASIDSGGGTEAFF. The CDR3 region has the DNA TGCGCCAGCATCGATTCAGGGGGCGGGACTGAAGCTTTCTTT.

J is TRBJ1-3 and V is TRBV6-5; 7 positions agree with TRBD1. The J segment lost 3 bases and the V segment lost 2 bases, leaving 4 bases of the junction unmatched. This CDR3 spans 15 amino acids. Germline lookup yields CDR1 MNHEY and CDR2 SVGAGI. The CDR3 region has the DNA TGTGCCAGCAGTTACGACAGGGCAGGTGGAAACACCATATATTTT. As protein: CASSYDRAGGNTIYF.

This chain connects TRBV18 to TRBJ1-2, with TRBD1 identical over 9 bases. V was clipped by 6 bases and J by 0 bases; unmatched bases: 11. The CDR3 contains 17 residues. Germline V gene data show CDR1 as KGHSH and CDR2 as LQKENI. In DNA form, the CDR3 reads TGTGCCAGCTCCCGGACAGGGGAGGTAGTCGCTAACTATGGCTACACCTTC. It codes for CASSRTGEVVANYGYTF. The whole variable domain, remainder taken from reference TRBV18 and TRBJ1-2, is NAGVMQNPRHLVRRRGQEARLRCSPMKGHSHVYWYRQLPEEGLKFMVYLQKENIIDESGMPKERFSAEFPKEGPSILRIQQVVRGDSAAYFCASSRTGEVVANYGYTFGSGTRLTVV.

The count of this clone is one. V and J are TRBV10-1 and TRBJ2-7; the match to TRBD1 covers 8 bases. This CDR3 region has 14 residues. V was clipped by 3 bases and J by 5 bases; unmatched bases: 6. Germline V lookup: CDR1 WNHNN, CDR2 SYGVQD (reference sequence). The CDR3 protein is CASSDPGTGDEQYF. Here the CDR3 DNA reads TGCGCCAGCAGTGACCCCGGGACAGGCGACGAGCAGTACTTC.

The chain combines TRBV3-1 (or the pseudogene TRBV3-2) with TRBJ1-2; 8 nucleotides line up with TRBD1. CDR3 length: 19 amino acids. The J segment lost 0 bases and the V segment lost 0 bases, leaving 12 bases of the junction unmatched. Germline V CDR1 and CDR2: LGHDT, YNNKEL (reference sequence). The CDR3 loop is CASSQEKFQGALTNYGYTF. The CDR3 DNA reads TGTGCCAGCAGCCAAGAAAAGTTTCAGGGGGCCTTAACTAACTATGGCTACACCTTC.

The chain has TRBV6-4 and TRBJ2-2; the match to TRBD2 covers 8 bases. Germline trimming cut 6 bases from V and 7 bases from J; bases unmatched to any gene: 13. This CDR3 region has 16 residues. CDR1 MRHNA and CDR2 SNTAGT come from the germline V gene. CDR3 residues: CASSPLDGRAGGELFF. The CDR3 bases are TGTGCCAGCAGCCCCTTGGACGGGAGGGCCGGCGGGGAGCTGTTTTTT.

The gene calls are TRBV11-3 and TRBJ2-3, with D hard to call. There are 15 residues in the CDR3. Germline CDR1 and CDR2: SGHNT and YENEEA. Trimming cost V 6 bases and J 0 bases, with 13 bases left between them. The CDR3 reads CASSLTPMSTDTQYF. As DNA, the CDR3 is TGTGCCAGCAGTTTGACTCCGATGAGCACAGATACGCAGTATTTT.

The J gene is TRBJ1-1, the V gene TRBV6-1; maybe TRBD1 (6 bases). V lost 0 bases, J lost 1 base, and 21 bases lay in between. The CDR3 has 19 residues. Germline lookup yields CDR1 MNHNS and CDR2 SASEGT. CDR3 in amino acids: CASSEALSYTWDKNTEAFF. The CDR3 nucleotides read TGTGCCAGCAGTGAAGCGCTTAGCTATACGTGGGACAAGAACACTGAAGCTTTCTTT.

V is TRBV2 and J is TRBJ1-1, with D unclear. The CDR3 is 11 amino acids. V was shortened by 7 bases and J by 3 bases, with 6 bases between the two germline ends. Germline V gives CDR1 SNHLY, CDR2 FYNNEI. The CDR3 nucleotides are TGTGCCAGCACGGTTTACACTGAAGCTTTCTTT. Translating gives CASTVYTEAFF.

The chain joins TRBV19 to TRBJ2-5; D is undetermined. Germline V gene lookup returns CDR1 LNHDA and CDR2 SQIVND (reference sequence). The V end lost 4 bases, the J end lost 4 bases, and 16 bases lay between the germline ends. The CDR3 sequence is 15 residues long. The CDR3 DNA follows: TGTGCCAGTAGTAAGCCTAGTAGTGGTAGAGAGACCCAGTACTTC. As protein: CASSKPSSGRETQYF.

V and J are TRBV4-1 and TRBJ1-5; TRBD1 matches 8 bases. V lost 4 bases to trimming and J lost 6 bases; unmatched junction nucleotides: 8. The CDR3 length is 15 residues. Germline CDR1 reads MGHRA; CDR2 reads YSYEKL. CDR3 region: CASSPTGGAGQPQHF. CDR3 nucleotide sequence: TGCGCCAGCAGCCCTACAGGGGGTGCCGGTCAGCCCCAGCATTTT.

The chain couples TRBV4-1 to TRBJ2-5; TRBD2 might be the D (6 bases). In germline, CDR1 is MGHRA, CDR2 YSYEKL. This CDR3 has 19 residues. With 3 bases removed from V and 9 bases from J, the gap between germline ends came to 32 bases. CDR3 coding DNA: TGCGCCAGCAGCCAGGAAGGGAATTTGGGGGGAGGCGAACGTGGGGCCCAGTACTTC. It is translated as CASSQEGNLGGGERGAQYF.

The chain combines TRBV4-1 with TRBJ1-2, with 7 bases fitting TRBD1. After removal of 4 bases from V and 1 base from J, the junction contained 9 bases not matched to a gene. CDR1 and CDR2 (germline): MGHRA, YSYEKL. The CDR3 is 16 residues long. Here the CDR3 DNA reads TGCGCCAGCAGCCCTGTGGGACAGCGCTATAACTATGGCTACACCTTC. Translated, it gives CASSPVGQRYNYGYTF.

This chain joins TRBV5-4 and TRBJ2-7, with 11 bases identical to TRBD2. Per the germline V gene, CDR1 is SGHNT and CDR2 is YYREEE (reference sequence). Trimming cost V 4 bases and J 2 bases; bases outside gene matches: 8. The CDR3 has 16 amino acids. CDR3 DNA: TGTGCCAGCAGCCGTAGCGGGAGGGGTACCCCCTACGAGCAGTACTTC. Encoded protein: CASSRSGRGTPYEQYF.

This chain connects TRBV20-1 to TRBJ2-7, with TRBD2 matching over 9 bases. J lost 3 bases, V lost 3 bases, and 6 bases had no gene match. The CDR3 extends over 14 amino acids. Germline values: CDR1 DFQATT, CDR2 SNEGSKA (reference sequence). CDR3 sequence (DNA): TGCAGTGCTAGTCAACTAGCGGGCATCTACGAGCAGTACTTC. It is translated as CSASQLAGIYEQYF.

CDR3 in DNA: TGTGCCAGTTTTTCTGTGAACACTGAAGCTTTCTTT. Translated: CASFSVNTEAFF. V and J are TRBV28 and TRBJ1-1, with no clear D. The V gene's germline CDR1 is MDHEN and CDR2 SYDVKM. The V end lost 9 bases, the J end lost 0 bases, and 8 bases lay between the germline ends. The CDR3 loop spans 12 amino acids.

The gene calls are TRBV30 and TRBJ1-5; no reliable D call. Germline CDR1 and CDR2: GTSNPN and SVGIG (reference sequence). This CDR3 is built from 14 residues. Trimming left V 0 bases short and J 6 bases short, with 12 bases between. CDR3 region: CAWSVALLVQPQHF. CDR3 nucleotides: TGTGCCTGGAGTGTTGCACTCCTTGTTCAGCCCCAGCATTTT. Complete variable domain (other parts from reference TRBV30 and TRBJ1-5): SQTIHQWPATLVQPVGSPLSLECTVEGTSNPNLYWYRQAAGRGLQLLFYSVGIGQISSEVPQNLSASRPQDRQFILSSKKLLLSDSGFYLCAWSVALLVQPQHFGDGTRLSIL.

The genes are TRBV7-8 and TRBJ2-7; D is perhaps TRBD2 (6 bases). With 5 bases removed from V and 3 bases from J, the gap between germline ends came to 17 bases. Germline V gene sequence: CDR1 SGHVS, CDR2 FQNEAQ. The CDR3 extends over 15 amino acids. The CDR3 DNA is TGTGCCAGCAGCCAGCCCCGGGACTTGGTCTACGAGCAGTACTTC. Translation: CASSQPRDLVYEQYF.

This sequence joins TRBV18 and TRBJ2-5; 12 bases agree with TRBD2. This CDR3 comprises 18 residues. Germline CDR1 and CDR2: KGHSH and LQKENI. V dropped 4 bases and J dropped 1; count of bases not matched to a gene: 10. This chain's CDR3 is CASSRYTSGGPLQETQYF. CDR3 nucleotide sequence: TGTGCCAGCTCACGCTACACTAGCGGGGGGCCGCTCCAAGAGACCCAGTACTTC.

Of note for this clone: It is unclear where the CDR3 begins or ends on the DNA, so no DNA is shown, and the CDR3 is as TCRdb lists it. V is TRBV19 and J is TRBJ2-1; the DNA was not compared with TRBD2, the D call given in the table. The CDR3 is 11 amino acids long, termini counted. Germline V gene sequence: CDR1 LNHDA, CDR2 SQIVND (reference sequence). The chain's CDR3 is CASTSGDEQFF.

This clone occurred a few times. The CDR3, as DNA: TGTGCCTGGAGTGTCCGGGGGGAAGTGAACACTGAAGCTTTCTTT. Translated: CAWSVRGEVNTEAFF. V gene TRBV30 combines with J gene TRBJ1-1, with a possible D match to TRBD1 (5 bases). CDR3 length: 15 residues. Between the trimmed V and J ends, which lost 0 bases and 0 bases, there was a span of 11 bases. CDR1 and CDR2 (germline): GTSNPN, SVGIG (reference sequence).

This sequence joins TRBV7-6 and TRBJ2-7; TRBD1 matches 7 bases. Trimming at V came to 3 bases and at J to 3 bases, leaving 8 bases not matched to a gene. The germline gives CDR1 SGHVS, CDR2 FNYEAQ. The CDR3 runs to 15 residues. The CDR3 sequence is CASSLPGAGGYEQYF. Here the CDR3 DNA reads TGTGCCAGCAGCTTGCCCGGGGCAGGGGGCTACGAGCAGTACTTC.